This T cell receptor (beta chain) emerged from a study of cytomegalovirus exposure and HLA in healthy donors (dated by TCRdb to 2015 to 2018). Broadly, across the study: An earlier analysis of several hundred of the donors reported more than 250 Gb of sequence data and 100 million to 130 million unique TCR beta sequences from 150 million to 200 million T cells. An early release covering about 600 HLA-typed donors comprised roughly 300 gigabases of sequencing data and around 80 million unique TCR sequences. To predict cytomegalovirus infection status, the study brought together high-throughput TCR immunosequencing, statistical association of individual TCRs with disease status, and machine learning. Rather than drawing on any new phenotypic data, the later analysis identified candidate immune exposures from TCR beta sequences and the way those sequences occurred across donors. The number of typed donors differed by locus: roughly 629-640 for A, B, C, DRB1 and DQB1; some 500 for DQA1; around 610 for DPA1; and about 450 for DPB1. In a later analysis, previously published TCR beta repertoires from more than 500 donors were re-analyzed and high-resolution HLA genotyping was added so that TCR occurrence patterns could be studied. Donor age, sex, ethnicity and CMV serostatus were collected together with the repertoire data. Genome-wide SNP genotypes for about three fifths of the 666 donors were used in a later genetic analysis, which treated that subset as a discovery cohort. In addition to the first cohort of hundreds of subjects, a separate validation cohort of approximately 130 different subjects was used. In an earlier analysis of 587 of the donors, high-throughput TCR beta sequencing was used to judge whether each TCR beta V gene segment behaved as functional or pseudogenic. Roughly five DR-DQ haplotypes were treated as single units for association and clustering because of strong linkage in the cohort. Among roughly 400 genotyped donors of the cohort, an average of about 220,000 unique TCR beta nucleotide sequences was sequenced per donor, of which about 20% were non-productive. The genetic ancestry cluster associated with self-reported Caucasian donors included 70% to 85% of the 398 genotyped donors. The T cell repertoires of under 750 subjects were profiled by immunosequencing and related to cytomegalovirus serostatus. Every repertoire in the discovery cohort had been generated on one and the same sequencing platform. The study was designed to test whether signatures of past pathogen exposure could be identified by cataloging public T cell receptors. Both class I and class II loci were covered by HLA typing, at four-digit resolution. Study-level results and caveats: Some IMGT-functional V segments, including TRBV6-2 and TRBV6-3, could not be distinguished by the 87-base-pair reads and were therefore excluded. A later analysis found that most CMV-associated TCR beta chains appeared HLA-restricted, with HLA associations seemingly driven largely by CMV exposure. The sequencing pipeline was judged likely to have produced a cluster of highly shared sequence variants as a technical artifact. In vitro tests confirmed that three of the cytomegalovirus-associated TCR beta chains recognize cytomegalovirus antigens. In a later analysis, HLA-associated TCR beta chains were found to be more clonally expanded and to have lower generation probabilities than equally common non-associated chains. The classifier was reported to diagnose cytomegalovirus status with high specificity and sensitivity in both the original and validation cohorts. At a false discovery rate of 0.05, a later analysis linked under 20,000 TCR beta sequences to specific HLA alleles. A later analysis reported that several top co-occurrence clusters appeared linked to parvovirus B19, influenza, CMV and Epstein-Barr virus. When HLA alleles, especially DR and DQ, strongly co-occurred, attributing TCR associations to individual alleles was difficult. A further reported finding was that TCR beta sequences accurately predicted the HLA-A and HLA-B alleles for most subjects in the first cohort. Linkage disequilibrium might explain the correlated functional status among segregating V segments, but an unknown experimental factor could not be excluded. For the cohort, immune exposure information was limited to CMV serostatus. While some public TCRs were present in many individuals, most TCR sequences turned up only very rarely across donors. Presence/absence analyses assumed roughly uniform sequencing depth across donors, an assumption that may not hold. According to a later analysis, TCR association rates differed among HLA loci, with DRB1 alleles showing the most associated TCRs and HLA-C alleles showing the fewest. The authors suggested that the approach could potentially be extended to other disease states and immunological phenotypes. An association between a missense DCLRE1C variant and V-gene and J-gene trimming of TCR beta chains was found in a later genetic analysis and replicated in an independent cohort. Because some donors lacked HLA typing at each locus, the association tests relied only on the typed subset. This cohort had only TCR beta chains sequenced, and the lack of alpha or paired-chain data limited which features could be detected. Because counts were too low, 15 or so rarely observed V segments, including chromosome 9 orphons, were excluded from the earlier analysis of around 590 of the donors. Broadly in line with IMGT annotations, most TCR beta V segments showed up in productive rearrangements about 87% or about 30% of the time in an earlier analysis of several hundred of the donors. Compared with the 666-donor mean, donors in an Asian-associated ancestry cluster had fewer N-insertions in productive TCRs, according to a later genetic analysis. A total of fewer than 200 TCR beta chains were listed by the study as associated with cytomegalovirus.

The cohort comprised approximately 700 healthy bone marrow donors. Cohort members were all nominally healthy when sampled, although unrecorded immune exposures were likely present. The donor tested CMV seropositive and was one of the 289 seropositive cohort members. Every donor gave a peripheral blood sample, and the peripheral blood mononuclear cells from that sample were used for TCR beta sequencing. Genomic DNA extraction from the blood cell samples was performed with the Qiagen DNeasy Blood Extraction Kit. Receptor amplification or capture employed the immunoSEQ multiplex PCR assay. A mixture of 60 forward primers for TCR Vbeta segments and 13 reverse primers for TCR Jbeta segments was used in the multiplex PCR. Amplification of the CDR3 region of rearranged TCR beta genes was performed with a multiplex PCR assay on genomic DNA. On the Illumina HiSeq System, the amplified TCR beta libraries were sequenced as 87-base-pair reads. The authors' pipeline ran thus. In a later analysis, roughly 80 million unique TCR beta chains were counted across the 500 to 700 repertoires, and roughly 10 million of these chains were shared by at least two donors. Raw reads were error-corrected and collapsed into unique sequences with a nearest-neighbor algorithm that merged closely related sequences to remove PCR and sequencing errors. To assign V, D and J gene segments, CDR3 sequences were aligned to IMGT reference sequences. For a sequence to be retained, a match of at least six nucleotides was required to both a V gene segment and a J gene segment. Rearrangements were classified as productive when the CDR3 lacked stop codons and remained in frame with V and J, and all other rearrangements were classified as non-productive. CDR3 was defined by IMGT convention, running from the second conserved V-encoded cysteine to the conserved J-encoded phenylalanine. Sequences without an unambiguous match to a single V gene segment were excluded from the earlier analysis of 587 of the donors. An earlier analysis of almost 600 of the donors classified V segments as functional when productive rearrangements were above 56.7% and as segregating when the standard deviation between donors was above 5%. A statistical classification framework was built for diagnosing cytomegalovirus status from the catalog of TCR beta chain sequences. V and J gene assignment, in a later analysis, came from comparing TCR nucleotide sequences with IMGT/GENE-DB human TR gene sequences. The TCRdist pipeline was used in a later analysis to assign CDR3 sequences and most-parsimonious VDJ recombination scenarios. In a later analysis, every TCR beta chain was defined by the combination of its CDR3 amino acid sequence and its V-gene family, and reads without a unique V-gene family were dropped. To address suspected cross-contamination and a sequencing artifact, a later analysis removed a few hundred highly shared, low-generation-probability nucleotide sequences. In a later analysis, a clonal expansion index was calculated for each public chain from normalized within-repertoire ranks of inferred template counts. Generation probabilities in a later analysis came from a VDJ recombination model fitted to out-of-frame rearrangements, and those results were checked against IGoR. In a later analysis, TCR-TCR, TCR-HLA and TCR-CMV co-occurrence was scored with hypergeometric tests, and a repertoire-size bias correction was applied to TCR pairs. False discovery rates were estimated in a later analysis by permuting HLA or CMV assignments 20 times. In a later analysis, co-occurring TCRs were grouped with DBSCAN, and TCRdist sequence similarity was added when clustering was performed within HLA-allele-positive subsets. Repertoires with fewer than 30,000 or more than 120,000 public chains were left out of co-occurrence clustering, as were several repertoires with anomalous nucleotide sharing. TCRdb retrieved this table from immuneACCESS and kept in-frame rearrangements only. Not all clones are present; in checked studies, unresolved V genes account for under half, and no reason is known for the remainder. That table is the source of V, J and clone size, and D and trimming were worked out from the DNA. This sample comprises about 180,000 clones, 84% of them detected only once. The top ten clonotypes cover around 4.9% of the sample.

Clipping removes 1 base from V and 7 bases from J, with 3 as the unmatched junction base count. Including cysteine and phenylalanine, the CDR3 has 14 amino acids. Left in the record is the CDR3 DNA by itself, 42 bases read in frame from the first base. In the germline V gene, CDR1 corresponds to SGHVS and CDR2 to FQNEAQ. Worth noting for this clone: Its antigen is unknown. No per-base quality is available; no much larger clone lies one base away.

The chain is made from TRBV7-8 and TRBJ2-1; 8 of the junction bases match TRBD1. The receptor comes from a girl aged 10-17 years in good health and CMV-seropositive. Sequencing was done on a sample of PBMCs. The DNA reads TGTGCCAGCAGCTTAGGGACAGGGAGGAATGAGCAGTTCTTC. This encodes CASSLGTGRNEQFF.